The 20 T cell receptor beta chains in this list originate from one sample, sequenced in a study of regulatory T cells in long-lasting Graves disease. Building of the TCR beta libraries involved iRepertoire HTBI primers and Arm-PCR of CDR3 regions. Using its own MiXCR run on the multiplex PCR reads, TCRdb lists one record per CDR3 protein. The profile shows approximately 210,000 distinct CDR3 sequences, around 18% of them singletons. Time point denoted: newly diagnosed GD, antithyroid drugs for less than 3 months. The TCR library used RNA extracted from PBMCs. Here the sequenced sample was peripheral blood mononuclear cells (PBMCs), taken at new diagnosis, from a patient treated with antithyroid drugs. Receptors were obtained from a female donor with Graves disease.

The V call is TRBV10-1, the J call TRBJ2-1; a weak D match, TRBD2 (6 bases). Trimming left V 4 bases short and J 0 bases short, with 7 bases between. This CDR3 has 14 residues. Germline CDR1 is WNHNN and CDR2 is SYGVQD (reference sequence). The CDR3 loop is CASSVSGSYNEQFF. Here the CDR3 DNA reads TGCGCCAGCAGTGTTAGCGGCTCCTACAATGAGCAGTTCTTC.

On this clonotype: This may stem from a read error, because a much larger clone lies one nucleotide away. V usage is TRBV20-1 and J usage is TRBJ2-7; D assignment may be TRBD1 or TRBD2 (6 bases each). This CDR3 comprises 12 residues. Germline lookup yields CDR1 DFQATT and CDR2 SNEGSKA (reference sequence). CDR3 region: CNAGDSTYEQYF. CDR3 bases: TGCAATGCAGGGGACTCCACCTACGAGCAGTACTTC.

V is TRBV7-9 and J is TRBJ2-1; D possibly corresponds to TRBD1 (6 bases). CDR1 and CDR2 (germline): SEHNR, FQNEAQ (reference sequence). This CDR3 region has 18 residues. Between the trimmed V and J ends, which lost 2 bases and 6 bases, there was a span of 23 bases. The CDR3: CASSLMGAIGRPANEQFF. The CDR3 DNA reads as TGTGCCAGCAGCTTAATGGGGGCGATTGGGCGGCCCGCCAATGAGCAGTTCTTC.

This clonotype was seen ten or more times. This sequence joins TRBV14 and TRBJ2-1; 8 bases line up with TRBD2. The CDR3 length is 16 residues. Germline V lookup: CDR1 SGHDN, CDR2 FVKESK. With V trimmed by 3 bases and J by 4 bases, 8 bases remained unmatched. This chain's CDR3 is CASSHFGTRIYNEQFF. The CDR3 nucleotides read TGTGCCAGCAGCCACTTCGGGACTAGGATTTACAATGAGCAGTTCTTC.

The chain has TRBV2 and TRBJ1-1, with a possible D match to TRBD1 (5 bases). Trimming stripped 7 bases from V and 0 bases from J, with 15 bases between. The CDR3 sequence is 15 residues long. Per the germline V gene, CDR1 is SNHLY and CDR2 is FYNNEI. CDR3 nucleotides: TGTGCCAGCAACAGTGACAGTACTATGAACACTGAAGCTTTCTTT. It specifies CASNSDSTMNTEAFF.

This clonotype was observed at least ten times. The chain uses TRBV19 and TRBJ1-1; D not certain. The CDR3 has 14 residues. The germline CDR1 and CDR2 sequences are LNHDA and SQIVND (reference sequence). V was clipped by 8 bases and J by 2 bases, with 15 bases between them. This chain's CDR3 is CASFSLAANTEAFF. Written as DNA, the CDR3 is TGTGCCAGTTTTTCCTTGGCGGCTAACACTGAAGCTTTCTTT.

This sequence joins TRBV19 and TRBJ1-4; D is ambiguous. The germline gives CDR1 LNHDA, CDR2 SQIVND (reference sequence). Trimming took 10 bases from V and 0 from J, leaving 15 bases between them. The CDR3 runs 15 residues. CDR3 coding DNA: TGTGCCACCAAACGAAGCCGCGCAACTAATGAAAAACTGTTTTTT. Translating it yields CATKRSRATNEKLFF.

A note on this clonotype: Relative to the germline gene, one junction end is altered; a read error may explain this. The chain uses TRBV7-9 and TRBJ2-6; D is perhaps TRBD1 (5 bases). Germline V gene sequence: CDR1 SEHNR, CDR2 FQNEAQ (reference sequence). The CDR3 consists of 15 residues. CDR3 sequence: CASSRQIPGANVPTF. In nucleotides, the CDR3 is TGTGCCAGCAGCAGGCAGATCCCTGGGGCCAACGTCCCGACTTTC.

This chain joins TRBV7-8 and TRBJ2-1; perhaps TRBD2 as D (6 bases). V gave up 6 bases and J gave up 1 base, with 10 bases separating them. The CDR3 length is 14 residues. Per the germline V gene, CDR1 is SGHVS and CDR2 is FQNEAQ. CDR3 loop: CASREGQSYNEQFF. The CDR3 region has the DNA TGTGCCAGCAGGGAGGGGCAGTCCTACAATGAGCAGTTCTTC.

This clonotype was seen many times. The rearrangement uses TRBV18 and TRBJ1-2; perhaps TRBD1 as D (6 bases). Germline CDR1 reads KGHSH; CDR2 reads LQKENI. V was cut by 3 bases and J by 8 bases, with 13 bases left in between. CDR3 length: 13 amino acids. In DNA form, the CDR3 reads TGTGCCAGCTCACCTGGGGGGGCGCGCGGCTACACCTTC. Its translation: CASSPGGARGYTF.

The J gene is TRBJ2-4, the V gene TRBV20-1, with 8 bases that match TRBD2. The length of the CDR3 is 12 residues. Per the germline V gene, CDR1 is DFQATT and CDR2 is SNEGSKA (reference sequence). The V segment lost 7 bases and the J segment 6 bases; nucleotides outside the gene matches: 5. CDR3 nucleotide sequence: TGCAGTGTCCGACTAGCGAGAAACATTCAGTACTTC. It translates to CSVRLARNIQYF.

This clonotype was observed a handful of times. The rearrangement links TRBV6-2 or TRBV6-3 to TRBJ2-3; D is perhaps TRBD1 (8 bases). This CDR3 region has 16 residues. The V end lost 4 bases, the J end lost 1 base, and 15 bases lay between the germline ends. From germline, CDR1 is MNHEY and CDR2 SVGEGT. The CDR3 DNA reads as TGTGCCAGCAGTTTTACCACAGGGGGGGGCACAGATACGCAGTATTTT. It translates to CASSFTTGGGTDTQYF.

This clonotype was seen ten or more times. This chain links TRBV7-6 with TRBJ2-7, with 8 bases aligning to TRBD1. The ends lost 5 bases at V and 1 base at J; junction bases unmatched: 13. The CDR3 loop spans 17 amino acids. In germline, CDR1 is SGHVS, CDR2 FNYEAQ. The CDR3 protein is CASSLDRPGTGSYEQYF. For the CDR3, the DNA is TGTGCCAGCAGCCTGGACCGTCCCGGGACAGGTTCCTACGAGCAGTACTTC.

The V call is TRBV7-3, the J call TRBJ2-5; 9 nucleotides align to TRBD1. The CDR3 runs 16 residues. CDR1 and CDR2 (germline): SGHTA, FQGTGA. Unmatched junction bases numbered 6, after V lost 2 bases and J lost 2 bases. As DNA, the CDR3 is TGTGCCAGCAGCTTATACGGGACAGGGTTTCAAGAGACCCAGTACTTC. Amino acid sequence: CASSLYGTGFQETQYF.

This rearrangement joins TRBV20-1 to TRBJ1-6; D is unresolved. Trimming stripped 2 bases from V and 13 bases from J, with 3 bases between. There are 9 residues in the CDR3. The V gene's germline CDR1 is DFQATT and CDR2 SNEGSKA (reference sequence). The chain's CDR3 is CSARIPLHF. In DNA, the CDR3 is TGCAGTGCTAGAATCCCCCTCCACTTT.

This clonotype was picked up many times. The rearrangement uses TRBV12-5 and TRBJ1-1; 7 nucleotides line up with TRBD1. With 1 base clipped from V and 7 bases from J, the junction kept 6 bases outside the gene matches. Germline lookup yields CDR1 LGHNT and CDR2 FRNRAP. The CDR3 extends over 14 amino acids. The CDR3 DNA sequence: TGTGCTAGTGGTTTGGAGTCCAGGGGGGTTGAAGCTTTCTTT. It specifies CASGLESRGVEAFF. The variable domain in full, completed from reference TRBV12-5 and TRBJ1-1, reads DARVTQTPRHKVTEMGQEVTMRCQPILGHNTVFWYRQTMMQGLELLAYFRNRAPLDDSGMPKDRFSAEMPDATLATLKIQPSEPRDSAVYFCASGLESRGVEAFFGQGTRLTVV.

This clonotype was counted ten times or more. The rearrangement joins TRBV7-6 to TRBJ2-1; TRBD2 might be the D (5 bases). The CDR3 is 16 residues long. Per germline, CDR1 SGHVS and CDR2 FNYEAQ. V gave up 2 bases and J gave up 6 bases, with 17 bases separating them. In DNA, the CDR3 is TGTGCCAGCAGCTTATTTGTGGGAGTGGCCGGCAATGAGCAGTTCTTC. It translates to CASSLFVGVAGNEQFF.

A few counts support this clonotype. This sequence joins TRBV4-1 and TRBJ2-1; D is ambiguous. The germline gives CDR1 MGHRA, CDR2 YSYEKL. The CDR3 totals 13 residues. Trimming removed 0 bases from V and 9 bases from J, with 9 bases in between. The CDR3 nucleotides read TGCGCCAGCAGCCAAGAGTCCCCCGGTGAGCAGTTCTTC. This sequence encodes CASSQESPGEQFF.

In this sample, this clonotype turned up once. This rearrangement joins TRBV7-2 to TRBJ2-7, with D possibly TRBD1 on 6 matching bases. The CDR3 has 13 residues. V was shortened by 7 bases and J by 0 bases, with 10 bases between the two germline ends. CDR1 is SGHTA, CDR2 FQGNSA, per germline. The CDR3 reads CASNYRDSYEQYF. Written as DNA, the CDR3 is TGTGCCAGCAACTACAGGGACTCCTACGAGCAGTACTTC.

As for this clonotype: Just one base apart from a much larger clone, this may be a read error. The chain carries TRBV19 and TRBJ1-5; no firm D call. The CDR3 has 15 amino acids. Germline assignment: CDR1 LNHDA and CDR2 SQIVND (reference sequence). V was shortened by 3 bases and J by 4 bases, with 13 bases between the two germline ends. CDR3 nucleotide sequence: TGTGCCAGTAGTATGCCGGGGAGTGGTAATCAGCCCCAGCATTTT. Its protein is CASSMPGSGNQPQHF.